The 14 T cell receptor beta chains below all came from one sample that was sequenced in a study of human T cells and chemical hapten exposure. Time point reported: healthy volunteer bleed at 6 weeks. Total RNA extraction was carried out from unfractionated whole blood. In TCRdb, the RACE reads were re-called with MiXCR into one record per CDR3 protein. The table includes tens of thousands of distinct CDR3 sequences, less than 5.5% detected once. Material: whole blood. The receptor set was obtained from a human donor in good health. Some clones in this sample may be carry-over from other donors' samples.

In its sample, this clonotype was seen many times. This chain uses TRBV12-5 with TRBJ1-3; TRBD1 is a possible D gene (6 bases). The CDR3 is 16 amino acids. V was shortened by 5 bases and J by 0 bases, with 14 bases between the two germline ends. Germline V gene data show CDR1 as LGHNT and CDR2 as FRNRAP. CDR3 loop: CASGRLGGPSGNTIYF. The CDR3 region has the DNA TGTGCTAGTGGTAGACTCGGGGGGCCCTCTGGAAACACCATATATTTT.

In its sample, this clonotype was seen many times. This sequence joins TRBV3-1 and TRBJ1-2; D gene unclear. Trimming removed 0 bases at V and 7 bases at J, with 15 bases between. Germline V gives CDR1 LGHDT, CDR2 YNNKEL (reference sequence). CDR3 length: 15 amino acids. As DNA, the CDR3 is TGTGCCAGCAGCCAAGATCGAACCCTGGGAGGTGGCTACACCTTC. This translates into CASSQDRTLGGGYTF.

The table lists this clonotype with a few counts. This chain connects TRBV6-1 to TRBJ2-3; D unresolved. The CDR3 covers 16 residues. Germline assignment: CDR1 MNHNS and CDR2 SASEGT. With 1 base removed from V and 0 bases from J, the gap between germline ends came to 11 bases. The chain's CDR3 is CASSEGGSPSTDTQYF. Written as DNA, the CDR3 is TGTGCCAGCAGTGAAGGCGGTTCGCCTAGCACAGATACGCAGTATTTT.

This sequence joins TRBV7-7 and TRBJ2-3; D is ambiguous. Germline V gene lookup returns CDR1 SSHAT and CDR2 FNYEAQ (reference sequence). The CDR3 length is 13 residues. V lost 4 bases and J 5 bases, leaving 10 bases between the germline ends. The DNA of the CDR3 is TGTGCCAGCAGCTCCCATCCCAGAGATACGCAGTATTTT. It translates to CASSSHPRDTQYF.

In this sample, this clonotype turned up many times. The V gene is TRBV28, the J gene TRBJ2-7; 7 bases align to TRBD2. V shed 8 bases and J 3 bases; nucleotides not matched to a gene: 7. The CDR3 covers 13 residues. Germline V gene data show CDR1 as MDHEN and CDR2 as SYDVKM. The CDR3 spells CASLGGTDYEQYF. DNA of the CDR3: TGTGCCAGCCTCGGGGGGACGGACTACGAGCAGTACTTC.

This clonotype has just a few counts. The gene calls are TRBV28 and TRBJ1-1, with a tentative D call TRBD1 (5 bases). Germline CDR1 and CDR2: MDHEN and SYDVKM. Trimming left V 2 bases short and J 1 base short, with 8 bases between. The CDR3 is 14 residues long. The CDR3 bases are TGTGCCAGCAGTTTAAGGGGAGAGAACACTGAAGCTTTCTTT. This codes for CASSLRGENTEAFF.

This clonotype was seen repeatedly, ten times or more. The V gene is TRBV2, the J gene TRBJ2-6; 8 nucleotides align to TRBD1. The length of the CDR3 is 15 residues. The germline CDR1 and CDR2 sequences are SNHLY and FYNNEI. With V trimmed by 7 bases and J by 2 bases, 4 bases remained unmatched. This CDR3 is CASTQDRAGANVLTF. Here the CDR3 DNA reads TGTGCCAGCACTCAGGACAGGGCTGGGGCCAACGTCCTGACTTTC.

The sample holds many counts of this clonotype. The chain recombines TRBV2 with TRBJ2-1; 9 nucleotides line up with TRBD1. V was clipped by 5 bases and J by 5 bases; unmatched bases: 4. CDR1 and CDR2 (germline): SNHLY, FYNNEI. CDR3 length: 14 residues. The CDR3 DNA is TGTGCCAGCAGTACAGGGGGCGCCCACAATGAGCAGTTCTTC. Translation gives CASSTGGAHNEQFF.

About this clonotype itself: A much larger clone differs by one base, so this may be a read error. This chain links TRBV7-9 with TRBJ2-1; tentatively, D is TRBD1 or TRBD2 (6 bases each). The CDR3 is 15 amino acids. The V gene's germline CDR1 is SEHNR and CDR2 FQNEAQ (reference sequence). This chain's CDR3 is CASSASRKGPGADIF. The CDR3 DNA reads TGTGCCAGCAGCGCCTCTAGAAAAGGCCCGGGGGCCGACATCTTC.

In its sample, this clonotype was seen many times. The CDR3 nucleotides read TGTGCCAGCAGCTTCCGGGGACCGGCGGATACGCAGTATTTT. Residues: CASSFRGPADTQYF. The J gene is TRBJ2-3, the V gene TRBV5-4; perhaps D is TRBD1 or TRBD2 (5 bases each). V was shortened by 2 bases and J by 6 bases, with 13 bases between the two germline ends. This CDR3 comprises 14 residues. Per the germline V gene, CDR1 is SGHNT and CDR2 is YYREEE (reference sequence). The full variable domain, rest sourced from reference TRBV5-4 and TRBJ2-3, is ETGVTQSPTHLIKTRGQQVTLRCSSQSGHNTVSWYQQALGQGPQFIFQYYREEENGRGNFPPRFSGLQFPNYSSELNVNALELDDSALYLCASSFRGPADTQYFGPGTRLTVL.

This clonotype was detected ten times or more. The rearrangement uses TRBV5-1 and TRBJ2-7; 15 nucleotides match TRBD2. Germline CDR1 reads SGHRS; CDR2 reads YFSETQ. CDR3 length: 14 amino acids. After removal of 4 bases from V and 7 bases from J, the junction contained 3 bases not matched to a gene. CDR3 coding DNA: TGCGCCAGCAGCGGACTAGCGGGAGGGAGGGAGCAGTACTTC. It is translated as CASSGLAGGREQYF.

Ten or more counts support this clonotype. The CDR3 protein is CASSWNQETQYF. The CDR3 DNA is TGTGCCAGCAGTTGGAACCAAGAGACCCAGTACTTC. This chain connects TRBV6-2 or TRBV6-3 to TRBJ2-5; D is unclear. The germline gives CDR1 MNHEY, CDR2 SVGEGT. This CDR3 comprises 12 residues. Trimming pared 4 bases from V and 0 bases from J, leaving 3 bases between.

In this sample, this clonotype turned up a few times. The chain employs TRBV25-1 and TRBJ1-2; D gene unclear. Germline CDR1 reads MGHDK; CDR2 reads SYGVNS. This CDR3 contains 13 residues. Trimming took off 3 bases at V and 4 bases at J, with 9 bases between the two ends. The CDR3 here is CASSEHEFYGYTF. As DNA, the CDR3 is TGTGCCAGCAGTGAGCACGAATTCTATGGCTACACCTTC.

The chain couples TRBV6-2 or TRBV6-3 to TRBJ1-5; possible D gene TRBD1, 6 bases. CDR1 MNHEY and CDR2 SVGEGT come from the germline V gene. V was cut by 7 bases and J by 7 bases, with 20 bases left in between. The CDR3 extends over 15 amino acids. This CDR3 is CASIQGGGGVQPQHF. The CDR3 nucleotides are TGTGCCAGCATCCAGGGAGGGGGAGGTGTACAGCCCCAGCATTTT.